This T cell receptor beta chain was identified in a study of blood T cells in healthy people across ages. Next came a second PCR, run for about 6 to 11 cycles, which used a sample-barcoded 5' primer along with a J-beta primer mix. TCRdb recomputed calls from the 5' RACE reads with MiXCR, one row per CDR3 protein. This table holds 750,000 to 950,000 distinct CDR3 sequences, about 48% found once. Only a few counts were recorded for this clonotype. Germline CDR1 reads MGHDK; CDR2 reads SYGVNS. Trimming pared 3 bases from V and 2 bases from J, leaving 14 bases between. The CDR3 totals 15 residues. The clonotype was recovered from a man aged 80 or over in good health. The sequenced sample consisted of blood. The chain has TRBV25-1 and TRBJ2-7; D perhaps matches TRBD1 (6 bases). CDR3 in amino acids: CASSDRATGAYEQYF. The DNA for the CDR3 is TGTGCCAGCAGTGATAGGGCGACAGGCGCCTACGAGCAGTACTTC.